The clone carrying this T cell receptor (beta chain) was observed a few times. The data stem from a study of T-cell reconstitution after alpha-beta-depleted transplantation in children. The library targeted TCRbeta and was prepared with unique molecular identifiers. TCRdb reanalysed the PCR reads using MiXCR and keeps one entry per CDR3 protein. The sample lists around 680,000 distinct CDR3 sequences; over 15% were seen once. Trimming removed 4 bases from V and 2 bases from J, with 14 bases in between. This CDR3 spans 16 amino acids. This chain connects TRBV12-3 or TRBV12-4 to TRBJ2-2, with D possibly TRBD1 on 5 matching bases. The sample was PBMCs from the stem cell graft donor, taken from the stem cell graft. The source of this sequence is a human donor who donated a stem cell graft to a child with acute myeloid leukemia. The DNA for the CDR3 is TGTGCCAGCAGTTCTGACAGTGATAGAAACACCGGGGAGCTGTTTTTT. Encoded protein: CASSSDSDRNTGELFF.